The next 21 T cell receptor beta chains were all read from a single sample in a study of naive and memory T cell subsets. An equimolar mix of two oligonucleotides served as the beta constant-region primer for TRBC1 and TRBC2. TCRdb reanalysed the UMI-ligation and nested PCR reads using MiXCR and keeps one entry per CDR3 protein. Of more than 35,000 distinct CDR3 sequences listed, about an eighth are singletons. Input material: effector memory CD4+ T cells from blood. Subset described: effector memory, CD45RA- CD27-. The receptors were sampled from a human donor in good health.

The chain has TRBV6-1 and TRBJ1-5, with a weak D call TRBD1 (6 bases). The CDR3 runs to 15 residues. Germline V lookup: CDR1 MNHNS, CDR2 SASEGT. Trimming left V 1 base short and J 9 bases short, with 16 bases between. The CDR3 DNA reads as TGTGCCAGCAGTGAAGGGACAGTGGGGTGGTGGCCCCAGCATTTT. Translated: CASSEGTVGWWPQHF.

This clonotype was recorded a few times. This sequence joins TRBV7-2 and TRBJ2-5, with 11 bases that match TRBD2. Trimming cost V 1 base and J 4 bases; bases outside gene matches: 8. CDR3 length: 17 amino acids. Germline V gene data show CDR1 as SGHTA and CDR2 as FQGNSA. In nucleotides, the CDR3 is TGTGCCAGCAGCTTAGTGTCTAGCGGGAGGCCGCGAGAGACCCAGTACTTC. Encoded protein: CASSLVSSGRPRETQYF.

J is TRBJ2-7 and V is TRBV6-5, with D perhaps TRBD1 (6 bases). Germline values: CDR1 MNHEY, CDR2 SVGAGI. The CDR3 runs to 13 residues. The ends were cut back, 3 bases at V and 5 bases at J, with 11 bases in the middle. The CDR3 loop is CASSYKSGDEQYF. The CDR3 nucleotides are TGTGCCAGCAGTTATAAGTCAGGGGACGAGCAGTACTTC.

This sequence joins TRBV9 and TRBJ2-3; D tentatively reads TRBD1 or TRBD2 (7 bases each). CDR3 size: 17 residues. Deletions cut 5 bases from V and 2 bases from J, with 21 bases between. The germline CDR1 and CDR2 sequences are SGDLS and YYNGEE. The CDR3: CASSAGGGALHTDTQYF. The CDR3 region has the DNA TGTGCCAGCAGTGCAGGGGGGGGTGCGCTTCACACAGATACGCAGTATTTT.

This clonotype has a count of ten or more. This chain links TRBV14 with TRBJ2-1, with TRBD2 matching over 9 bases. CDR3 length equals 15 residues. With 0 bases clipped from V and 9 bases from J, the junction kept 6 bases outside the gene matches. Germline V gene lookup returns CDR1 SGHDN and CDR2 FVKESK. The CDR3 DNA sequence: TGTGCCAGCAGCCAAGACCTAGCGGGAACGCGTGAGCAGTTCTTC. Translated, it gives CASSQDLAGTREQFF.

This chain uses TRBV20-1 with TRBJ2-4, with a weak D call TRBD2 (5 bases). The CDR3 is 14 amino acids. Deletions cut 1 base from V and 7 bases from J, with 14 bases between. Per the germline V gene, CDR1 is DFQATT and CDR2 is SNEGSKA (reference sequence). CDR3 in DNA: TGCAGTGCTAGAGTCCCGTCACCGGGGAACATTCAGTACTTC. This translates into CSARVPSPGNIQYF.

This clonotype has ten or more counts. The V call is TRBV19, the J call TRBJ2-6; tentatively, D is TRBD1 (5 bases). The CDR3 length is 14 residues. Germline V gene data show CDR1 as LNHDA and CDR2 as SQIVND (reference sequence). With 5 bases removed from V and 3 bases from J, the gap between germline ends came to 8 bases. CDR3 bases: TGTGCCAGTAGTGAAACAGGTGGGGCCAACGTCCTGACTTTC. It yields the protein CASSETGGANVLTF.

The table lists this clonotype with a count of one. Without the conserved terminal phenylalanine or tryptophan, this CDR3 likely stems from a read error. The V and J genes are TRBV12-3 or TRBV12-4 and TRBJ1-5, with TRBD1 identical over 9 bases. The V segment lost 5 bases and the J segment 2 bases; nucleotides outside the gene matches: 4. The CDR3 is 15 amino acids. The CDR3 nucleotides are TGTGCCAGCAGTCTTCGGACAGGGGGCAATCAGCCCCAGCATCTT. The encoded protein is CASSLRTGGNQPQHL.

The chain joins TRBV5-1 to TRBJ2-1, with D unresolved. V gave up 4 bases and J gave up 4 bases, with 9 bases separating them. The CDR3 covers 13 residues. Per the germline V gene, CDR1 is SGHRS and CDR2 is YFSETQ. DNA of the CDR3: TGCGCCAGCAGCCGCGACTCGTACAATGAGCAGTTCTTC. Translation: CASSRDSYNEQFF.

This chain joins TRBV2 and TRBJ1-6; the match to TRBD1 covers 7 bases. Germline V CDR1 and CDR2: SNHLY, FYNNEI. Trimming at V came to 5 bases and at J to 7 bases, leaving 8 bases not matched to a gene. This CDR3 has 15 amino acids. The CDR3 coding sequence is TGTGCCAGCAGTACTGGACAGGTGCGCAATTCACCCCTCCACTTT. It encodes CASSTGQVRNSPLHF.

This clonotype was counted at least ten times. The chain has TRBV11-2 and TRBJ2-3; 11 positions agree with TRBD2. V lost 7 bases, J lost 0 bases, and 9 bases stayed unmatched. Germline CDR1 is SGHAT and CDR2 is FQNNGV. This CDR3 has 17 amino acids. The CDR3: CASTLKLAGESTDTQYF. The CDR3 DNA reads TGTGCCAGCACCCTAAAACTAGCGGGAGAGAGCACAGATACGCAGTATTTT.

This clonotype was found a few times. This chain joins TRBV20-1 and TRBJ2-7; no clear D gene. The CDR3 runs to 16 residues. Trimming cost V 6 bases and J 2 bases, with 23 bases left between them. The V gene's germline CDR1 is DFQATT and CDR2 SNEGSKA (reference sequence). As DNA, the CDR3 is TGCAGTGCAAAGTTGTGTCTGAGGTTGATACCCTACGAGCAGTACTTC. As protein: CSAKLCLRLIPYEQYF.

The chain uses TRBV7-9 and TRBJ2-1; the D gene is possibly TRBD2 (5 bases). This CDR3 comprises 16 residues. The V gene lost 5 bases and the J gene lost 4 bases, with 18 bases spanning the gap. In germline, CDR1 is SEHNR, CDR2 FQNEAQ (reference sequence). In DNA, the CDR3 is TGTGCCAGCAGCCCTCCGCCGATAGCGCATTACAATGAGCAGTTCTTC. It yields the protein CASSPPPIAHYNEQFF.

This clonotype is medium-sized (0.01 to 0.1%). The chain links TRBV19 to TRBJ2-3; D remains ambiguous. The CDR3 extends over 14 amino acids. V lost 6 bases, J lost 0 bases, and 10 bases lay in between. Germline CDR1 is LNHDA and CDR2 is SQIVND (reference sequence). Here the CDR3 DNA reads TGTGCCAGTAGGCGGACCACTAGCACAGATACGCAGTATTTT. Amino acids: CASRRTTSTDTQYF.

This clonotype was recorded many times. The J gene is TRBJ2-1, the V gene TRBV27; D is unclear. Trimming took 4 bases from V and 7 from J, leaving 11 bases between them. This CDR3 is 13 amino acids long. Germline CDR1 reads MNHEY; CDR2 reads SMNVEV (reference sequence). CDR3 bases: TGTGCCAGCAGTTCCCGGGTTCGGAATGAGCAGTTCTTC. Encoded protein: CASSSRVRNEQFF.

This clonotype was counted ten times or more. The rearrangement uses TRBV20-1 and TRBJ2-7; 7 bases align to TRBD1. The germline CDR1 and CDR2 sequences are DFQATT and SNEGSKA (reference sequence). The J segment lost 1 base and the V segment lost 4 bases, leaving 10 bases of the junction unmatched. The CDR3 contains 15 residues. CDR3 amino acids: CSAIPPGTASYEQYF. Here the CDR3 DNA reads TGCAGTGCTATTCCGCCCGGGACAGCGTCCTACGAGCAGTACTTC.

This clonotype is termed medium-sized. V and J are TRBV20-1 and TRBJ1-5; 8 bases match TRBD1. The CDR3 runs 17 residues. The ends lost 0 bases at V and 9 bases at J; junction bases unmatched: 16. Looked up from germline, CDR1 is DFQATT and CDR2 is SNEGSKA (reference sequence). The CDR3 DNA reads TGCAGTGCTAGAGAACGGGGGGCGGGGACAGGCGAAGGGCCCCAGCATTTT. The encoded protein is CSARERGAGTGEGPQHF.

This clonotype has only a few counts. The CDR3 region has the DNA TGTGCCAGCAGGGAGGACCGGGACAATGAGCAGTTCTTC. As protein: CASREDRDNEQFF. The V and J genes are TRBV7-3 and TRBJ2-1; D may be TRBD2 (5 bases). The germline V and J ends were trimmed by 6 bases and 5 bases, with 11 bases remaining between them. Germline V gene sequence: CDR1 SGHTA, CDR2 FQGTGA. The CDR3 sequence is 13 residues long. Together with reference TRBV7-3 and TRBJ2-1, the CDR3 gives the full variable domain: GAGVSQTPSNKVTEKGKYVELRCDPISGHTALYWYRQSLGQGPEFLIYFQGTGAADDSGLPNDRFFAVRPEGSVSTLKIQRTERGDSAVYLCASREDRDNEQFFGPGTRLTVL.

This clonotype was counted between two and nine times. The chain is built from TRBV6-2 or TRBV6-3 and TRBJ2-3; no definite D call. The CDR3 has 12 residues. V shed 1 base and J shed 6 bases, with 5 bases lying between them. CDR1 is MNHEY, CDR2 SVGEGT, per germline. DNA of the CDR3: TGTGCCAGCAGTTACTTCTGGGATACGCAGTATTTT. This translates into CASSYFWDTQYF.

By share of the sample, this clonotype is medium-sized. The CDR3 here is CASSQDSGSAVEQFF. CDR3 nucleotides: TGTGCCAGCAGCCAAGATAGCGGGAGTGCCGTTGAGCAGTTCTTC. The gene calls are TRBV3-1 and TRBJ2-1, with TRBD2 identical over 9 bases. The CDR3 sequence is 15 residues long. Trimming cost V 0 bases and J 9 bases; bases outside gene matches: 6. The germline gives CDR1 LGHDT, CDR2 YNNKEL (reference sequence).

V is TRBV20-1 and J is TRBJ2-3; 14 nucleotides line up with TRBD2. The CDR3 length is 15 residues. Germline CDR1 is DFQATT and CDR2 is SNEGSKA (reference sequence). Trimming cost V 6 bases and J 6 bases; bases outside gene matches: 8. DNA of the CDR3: TGCAGTGCCCAGGGACTAGCGGGAGTCTTCGATACGCAGTATTTT. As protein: CSAQGLAGVFDTQYF.